The rows below give T cell receptor beta chains drawn from one sample of a study of blood T cell repertoires in COVID-19. Measured with immunoSEQ multiplex PCR; TCRdb has only the in-frame clones, and not every one. The sample holds hundreds of thousands of clones, about 88% seen once. The specimen sequenced was peripheral blood. The origin of the receptors is a middle-aged woman who had recovered from COVID-19. Each CDR3 is given with its conserved first and last residue. The order of the fields is CDR3 protein, CDR3 DNA, clone size, D gene, J gene, V gene. D genes are given only for firm matches. Clone size appears in some rows only: once, few, many, or a class for an expanded clone.

CDR3aa: CASSVGPGGAGYGYTF; CDR3nt: TGTGCCAGCAGCGTAGGGCCAGGGGGCGCTGGCTATGGCTACACCTTC; abundance: -; d_gene: TRBD1; j_gene: TRBJ1-2; v_gene: TRBV9
CDR3aa: CASSLALAGGDNEQFF; CDR3nt: TGCGCCAGCAGCTTGGCCCTAGCGGGGGGGGACAATGAGCAGTTCTTC; abundance: -; d_gene: TRBD2; j_gene: TRBJ2-1; v_gene: TRBV5-1
CDR3aa: CASSLSIGLNQPQHF; CDR3nt: TGTGCCAGCAGCTTAAGTATCGGTCTGAATCAGCCCCAGCATTTT; abundance: -; d_gene: -; j_gene: TRBJ1-5; v_gene: TRBV7-2
CDR3aa: CASSPLAGGSFTQYF; CDR3nt: TGTGCCAGTAGCCCTCTAGCGGGAGGGAGTTTTACGCAGTATTTT; abundance: -; d_gene: TRBD2; j_gene: TRBJ2-3; v_gene: TRBV19
CDR3aa: CSVEVDRATGELFF; CDR3nt: TGCAGCGTCGAGGTGGACAGGGCCACCGGGGAGCTGTTTTTT; abundance: -; d_gene: TRBD1; j_gene: TRBJ2-2; v_gene: TRBV29-1
CDR3aa: CASSTFTDSNYGYTF; CDR3nt: TGTGCCAGTAGTACCTTCACGGACAGCAACTATGGCTACACCTTC; abundance: -; d_gene: -; j_gene: TRBJ1-2; v_gene: TRBV19
CDR3aa: CASSDRGSNQPQHF; CDR3nt: TGTGCCAGTAGTGACCGGGGAAGCAATCAGCCCCAGCATTTT; abundance: -; d_gene: -; j_gene: TRBJ1-5; v_gene: TRBV19
CDR3aa: CASSRRTGSVGELFF; CDR3nt: TGTGCCAGCAGCAGACGGACAGGGAGTGTCGGGGAGCTGTTTTTT; abundance: -; d_gene: TRBD1; j_gene: TRBJ2-2; v_gene: TRBV28
CDR3aa: CASSPDRSLRDWGYEQYF; CDR3nt: TGTGCCAGCAGTCCCGACAGGTCCCTCAGGGATTGGGGCTACGAGCAGTACTTC; abundance: -; d_gene: -; j_gene: TRBJ2-7; v_gene: TRBV28
CDR3aa: CASSSQVGNTIYF; CDR3nt: TGTGCCAGCAGCTCACAGGTTGGAAACACCATATATTTT; abundance: few; d_gene: -; j_gene: TRBJ1-3; v_gene: TRBV5-6
CDR3aa: CASSMMTGQLAKNIQYF; CDR3nt: TGCGCCAGCAGCATGATGACAGGACAACTAGCCAAAAACATTCAGTACTTC; abundance: -; d_gene: -; j_gene: TRBJ2-4; v_gene: TRBV5-1
CDR3aa: CASSPTDSFGNEQFF; CDR3nt: TGTGCCAGCTCACCGACGGACTCGTTCGGCAATGAGCAGTTCTTC; abundance: -; d_gene: -; j_gene: TRBJ2-1; v_gene: TRBV18
CDR3aa: CASSLGPGINADTQYF; CDR3nt: TGTGCCAGCAGCTTAGGCCCAGGGATCAACGCAGATACGCAGTATTTT; abundance: -; d_gene: -; j_gene: TRBJ2-3; v_gene: TRBV7-6
CDR3aa: CASSPSGTDTQYF; CDR3nt: TGTGCCAGCAGCCCTTCCGGGACAGATACGCAGTATTTT; abundance: -; d_gene: -; j_gene: TRBJ2-3; v_gene: TRBV11-3
CDR3aa: CASKWGTGPTEAFF; CDR3nt: TGTGCCAGCAAGTGGGGGACAGGGCCCACTGAAGCTTTCTTT; abundance: -; d_gene: TRBD1; j_gene: TRBJ1-1; v_gene: TRBV2
CDR3aa: CASSITTGANTGELFF; CDR3nt: TGTGCCAGTAGTATAACGACAGGGGCGAACACCGGGGAGCTGTTTTTT; abundance: few; d_gene: TRBD1; j_gene: TRBJ2-2; v_gene: TRBV19
CDR3aa: CASSSIGQGYEQYF; CDR3nt: TGTGCCAGCAGCTCTATAGGACAGGGGTACGAGCAGTACTTC; abundance: -; d_gene: TRBD1; j_gene: TRBJ2-7; v_gene: TRBV7-9
CDR3aa: CASSLRRASTDTQYF; CDR3nt: TGTGCCAGCAGTTTGCGCAGGGCTAGCACAGATACGCAGTATTTT; abundance: -; d_gene: -; j_gene: TRBJ2-3; v_gene: TRBV27
CDR3aa: CASNQDSTYEQYF; CDR3nt: TGTGCCAGCAATCAGGACAGCACCTACGAGCAGTACTTC; abundance: -; d_gene: -; j_gene: TRBJ2-7; v_gene: TRBV19
CDR3aa: CATTGDTGELFF; CDR3nt: TGTGCCACCACAGGGGACACCGGGGAGCTGTTTTTT; abundance: -; d_gene: -; j_gene: TRBJ2-2; v_gene: TRBV24-1
CDR3aa: CASSFTAGKHTIYF; CDR3nt: TGTGCCAGCAGCTTTACGGCCGGGAAGCACACCATATATTTT; abundance: -; d_gene: -; j_gene: TRBJ1-3; v_gene: TRBV11-3
CDR3aa: CASSLAGAGGNTEAFF; CDR3nt: TGTGCCAGCAGCTTAGCGGGGGCAGGGGGGAACACTGAAGCTTTCTTT; abundance: -; d_gene: TRBD1; j_gene: TRBJ1-1; v_gene: TRBV7-2
CDR3aa: CASSQVNTDGYTF; CDR3nt: TGTGCCAGCAGCCAAGTTAACACAGATGGCTACACCTTC; abundance: once; d_gene: -; j_gene: TRBJ1-2; v_gene: TRBV3-1/TRBV3-2
CDR3aa: CASSFQIYNSPLHF; CDR3nt: TGTGCCAGCAGTTTTCAGATTTATAATTCACCCCTCCACTTT; abundance: -; d_gene: -; j_gene: TRBJ1-6; v_gene: TRBV28
CDR3aa: CAASPGGEETQYF; CDR3nt: TGTGCCGCCTCCCCAGGGGGTGAGGAGACCCAGTACTTC; abundance: -; d_gene: TRBD1; j_gene: TRBJ2-5; v_gene: TRBV27
CDR3aa: CASSPTGTGAQIAKNIQYF; CDR3nt: TGTGCCAGCAGTCCCACCGGGACAGGGGCCCAGATAGCCAAAAACATTCAGTACTTC; abundance: -; d_gene: TRBD1; j_gene: TRBJ2-4; v_gene: TRBV6-6
CDR3aa: CASSPRGGTNYGYTF; CDR3nt: TGTGCCAGCAGTCCCCGTGGGGGGACTAACTATGGCTACACCTTC; abundance: -; d_gene: -; j_gene: TRBJ1-2; v_gene: TRBV6-2/TRBV6-3
CDR3aa: CASSTQTSVRETQYF; CDR3nt: TGTGCCAGCAGCACCCAGACTAGCGTAAGGGAGACCCAGTACTTC; abundance: -; d_gene: TRBD2; j_gene: TRBJ2-5; v_gene: TRBV11-2
CDR3aa: CASSFTGTGGYLSGNTIYF; CDR3nt: TGTGCCAGCAGCTTCACCGGGACAGGGGGTTATCTTTCTGGAAACACCATATATTTT; abundance: -; d_gene: TRBD1; j_gene: TRBJ1-3; v_gene: TRBV11-3